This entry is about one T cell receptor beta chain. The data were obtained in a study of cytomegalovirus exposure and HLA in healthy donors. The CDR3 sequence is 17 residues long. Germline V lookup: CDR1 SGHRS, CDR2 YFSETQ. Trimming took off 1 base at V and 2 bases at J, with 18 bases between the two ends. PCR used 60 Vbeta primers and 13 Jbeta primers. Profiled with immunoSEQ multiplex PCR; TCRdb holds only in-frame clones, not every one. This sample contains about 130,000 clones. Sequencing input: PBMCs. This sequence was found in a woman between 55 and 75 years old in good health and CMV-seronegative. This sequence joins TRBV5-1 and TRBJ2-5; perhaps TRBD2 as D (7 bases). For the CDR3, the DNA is TGCGCCAGCAGCTTGTTAGGTGGGGGGGGCCGACAAGAGACCCAGTACTTC. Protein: CASSLLGGGGRQETQYF.